This T cell receptor (beta chain) was recovered during a study of STAT5B mutations in CD4+ large granular lymphocyte leukemia. Overall study findings and caveats: About a quarter of private leukemic clonotypes occurred rarely in other patients' non-leukemic repertoires.

In the original workflow: The detection floor for productive clonotype frequency was 2.59 x 10-5. The protocol was immunoSEQ multiplex PCR, while the TCRdb copy is restricted to in-frame clones and leaves out a portion. That table is the source of V, J and clone size, and D and trimming were worked out from the DNA. The data hold about 46,000 clones, with roughly 80% observed a single time. A word on this clone: Its antigen is currently unknown.

V gave up 3 bases and J gave up 7 bases; unmatched junction bases: 8. The CDR3 is 14 amino acids. Germline V gene data show CDR1 as GTSNPN and CDR2 as SVGIG (reference sequence). The clonotype originates from a human donor in good health. Specimen: CD4+ T cells from blood buffy coats. V usage is TRBV30 and J usage is TRBJ1-4, with TRBD1 matching 7 bases. CDR3: CAWSTGVSAEKLFF. Written as DNA, the CDR3 is TGTGCCTGGAGCACAGGGGTTTCGGCTGAAAAACTGTTTTTT.